A single T cell receptor (beta chain) is shown here with its context. Its antigen is still unknown. Germline lookup yields CDR1 MDHEN and CDR2 SYDVKM. The CDR3 has 12 residues. Trimming cost V 8 bases and J 5 bases, with 10 bases left between them. 60 Vbeta and 13 Jbeta primers were used in PCR. The data were produced by immunoSEQ multiplex PCR, yet TCRdb's version contains in-frame clones alone and is incomplete. The sample lists 100,000 to 150,000 clones, almost 80% seen once, with 1.3% to 1.5% in the top ten. This sample is drawn from a study of cytomegalovirus exposure and HLA in healthy donors. Study-wide results and caveats: A later analysis associated 15,000 or so TCR beta sequences with HLA alleles at a 0.05 false discovery rate.

V is TRBV28 and J is TRBJ2-4; a weak D match, TRBD1 (7 bases). Sequencing used PBMCs. This receptor was obtained from a female donor in good health and CMV-seronegative. CDR3 sequence (DNA): TGTGCCAGCGGAGGGGGCGAAAACATTCAGTACTTC. Its protein product is CASGGGENIQYF.